This passage covers 26 T cell receptor beta chains from one sample sequenced in a study of CD8+CD57+ T cells in acquired aplastic anemia (dated by TCRdb to 2016 to 2019). The instrument given in TCRdb is Illumina HiSeq 2000. Genomic DNA served as template for TCR beta VDJ combination and CDR3 sequence profiling. The raw public reads went through TCRdb reprocessing: fastp at Q25, MiXCR clone calling, in-frame beta chains kept. Each record represents a unique CDR3 protein, reported with the most common genes and DNA among its rows. The sample table shows roughly 86,000 distinct CDR3 sequences, and approximately 46% are seen once. In total, the top ten clones hold approximately 60% of the sample. The sequenced sample consisted of sorted CD4+, CD8+, or CD8+CD57+ T cells (not recorded which) from PBMCs. These receptor sequences come from a human donor in good health, serving as a control.

This clonotype was seen ten or more times. This rearrangement joins TRBV9 to TRBJ2-3, with 12 nucleotides matching TRBD2. Trimming removed 2 bases from V and 5 bases from J; junction bases left unmatched: 6. Germline values: CDR1 SGDLS, CDR2 YYNGEE. The CDR3 runs to 16 residues. As DNA, the CDR3 is TGTGCCAGCAGCGTTACCCTAGCGGGAGGGGAAGATACGCAGTATTTT. This gives the protein CASSVTLAGGEDTQYF.

This clonotype was detected only once. The chain uses TRBV2 and TRBJ2-3; perhaps TRBD2 as D (6 bases). Germline V CDR1 and CDR2: SNHLY, FYNNEI. The CDR3 contains 15 residues. Between the trimmed V and J ends, which lost 6 bases and 6 bases, there was a span of 19 bases. The CDR3 is CASSPTSTEGDTQYF. CDR3 in DNA: TGTGCCAGCAGCCCTACTAGCACGGAGGGGGATACGCAGTATTTT.

This clonotype was seen many times. The chain couples TRBV7-9 to TRBJ1-2, with 7 bases fitting TRBD1. The V segment lost 5 bases and the J segment 0 bases; nucleotides outside the gene matches: 6. Germline lookup yields CDR1 SEHNR and CDR2 FQNEAQ (reference sequence). The length of the CDR3 is 15 residues. The CDR3 region is CASSSSTGPNYGYTF. In nucleotides, the CDR3 is TGTGCCAGCAGCAGTTCGACAGGGCCTAACTATGGCTACACCTTC.

The chain links TRBV30 to TRBJ1-1; weak D call: TRBD1 (5 bases). Per the germline V gene, CDR1 is GTSNPN and CDR2 is SVGIG (reference sequence). This CDR3 is 13 amino acids long. V was trimmed by 4 bases and J by 0 bases, leaving 9 bases between them. CDR3 DNA: TGTGCCTGGAAAGGACACCTGAACACTGAAGCTTTCTTT. Translating it yields CAWKGHLNTEAFF.

Many counts were recorded for this clonotype. The genes are TRBV15 and TRBJ1-1; TRBD1 is a possible D gene (5 bases). Trimming removed 3 bases from V and 2 bases from J, with 10 bases in between. CDR1 and CDR2 from the germline V gene are LNHNV and YYDKDF (reference sequence). The CDR3 is 14 amino acids. The CDR3 DNA reads as TGTGCCACCAGCAGGGGGGGAATCAACACTGAAGCTTTCTTT. Amino acid sequence: CATSRGGINTEAFF.

V is TRBV11-2 and J is TRBJ2-2; 8 bases line up with TRBD2. Germline V CDR1 and CDR2: SGHAT, FQNNGV. V gave up 5 bases and J gave up 5 bases; unmatched junction bases: 10. This CDR3 comprises 16 residues. CDR3 region: CASSTHSGGRTGELFF. The CDR3 nucleotides read TGTGCCAGCAGCACTCACTCGGGGGGGCGTACCGGGGAGCTGTTTTTT.

The chain carries TRBV29-1 and TRBJ2-7; TRBD1 aligns across 8 bases. Germline lookup yields CDR1 SQVTM and CDR2 ANQGSEA. This CDR3 has 13 amino acids. With V trimmed by 4 bases and J by 3 bases, 5 bases remained unmatched. CDR3 sequence (DNA): TGCAGCGTTGTTAAGGGGACAGGCTACGAGCAGTACTTC. Translated, it gives CSVVKGTGYEQYF.

This clonotype was observed a few times. This chain uses TRBV6-1 with TRBJ1-1; perhaps TRBD1 as D (6 bases). This CDR3 spans 12 amino acids. CDR1 MNHNS and CDR2 SASEGT come from the germline V gene. V shed 10 bases and J shed 4 bases, with 13 bases lying between them. DNA for the CDR3: TGTGCCATCAAGGGGGGTGGCACTGAAGCTTTCTTT. This codes for CAIKGGGTEAFF.

This clonotype has a count of ten or more. The J gene is TRBJ1-5, the V gene TRBV19, with TRBD1 matching 12 bases. Germline V gene lookup returns CDR1 LNHDA and CDR2 SQIVND (reference sequence). The CDR3 is made up of 17 amino acids. V was pared by 3 bases and J by 7 bases, with 10 bases of the junction left unmatched. CDR3 DNA: TGTGCCAGTAGTATCGGAATGGGACAGGGGGCGCACCAGCCCCAGCATTTT. Residues: CASSIGMGQGAHQPQHF.

The chain carries TRBV7-6 and TRBJ2-7, with a tentative D call TRBD2 (5 bases). CDR1 is SGHVS, CDR2 FNYEAQ, per germline. The V gene lost 5 bases and the J gene lost 2 bases, with 13 bases spanning the gap. The CDR3 spans 14 residues. CDR3 amino acids: CASSTRPGTYEQYF. DNA for the CDR3: TGTGCCAGCAGCACTCGACCCGGGACCTACGAGCAGTACTTC.

On this clonotype: A much larger clone lies one base from this, so it may be a read error. The J gene is TRBJ2-6, the V gene TRBV19; D assignment may be TRBD1 or TRBD2 (6 bases each). V was clipped by 5 bases and J by 2 bases, with 10 bases between them. This CDR3 is 15 amino acids long. Germline lookup yields CDR1 LNHDA and CDR2 SQIVND (reference sequence). The CDR3 spells CASSVGGPGANVLTF. DNA for the CDR3: TGTGCCAGTAGTGTAGGGGGGCCTGGGGCCAACGTCCTGACTTTC. The variable domain in full, completed from reference TRBV19 and TRBJ2-6, reads DGGITQSPKYLFRKEGQNVTLSCEQNLNHDAMYWYRQDPGQGLRLIYYSQIVNDFQKGDIAEGYSVSREKKESFPLTVTSAQKNPTAFYLCASSVGGPGANVLTFGAGSRLTVL.

This chain links TRBV12-3 or TRBV12-4 with TRBJ2-7; 13 bases match TRBD2. The ends lost 5 bases at V and 0 bases at J; junction bases unmatched: 7. This CDR3 region has 17 residues. CDR3 residues: CASSPLAGGPFSYEQYF. In nucleotides, the CDR3 is TGTGCCAGCAGTCCACTAGCGGGAGGGCCCTTCTCCTACGAGCAGTACTTC.

This rearrangement joins TRBV29-1 to TRBJ2-5, with D possibly being TRBD2 (5 bases). The CDR3 runs 14 residues. Germline V gene sequence: CDR1 SQVTM, CDR2 ANQGSEA. The V gene lost 4 bases and the J gene lost 1 base, with 13 bases spanning the gap. The CDR3 sequence: CSVAREQRQETQYF. The CDR3 region has the DNA TGCAGCGTTGCGAGGGAACAACGCCAAGAGACCCAGTACTTC. The variable domain in full, with the rest retrieved from reference TRBV29-1 and TRBJ2-5, is SAVISQKPSRDICQRGTSLTIQCQVDSQVTMMFWYRQQPGQSLTLIATANQGSEATYESGFVIDKFPISRPNLTFSTLTVSNMSPEDSSIYLCSVAREQRQETQYFGPGTRLLVL.

In this sample, this clonotype turned up many times. V gene TRBV13 combines with J gene TRBJ2-5; TRBD2 matches at 9 bases. CDR3 length: 16 amino acids. V lost 5 bases, J lost 5 bases, and 12 bases stayed unmatched. Per the germline V gene, CDR1 is PRHDT and CDR2 is FYEKMQ (reference sequence). This chain's CDR3 is CASSEPGGGALETQYF. DNA of the CDR3: TGTGCCAGCAGCGAACCCGGCGGGGGGGCCTTGGAGACCCAGTACTTC.

The CDR3 DNA is TGCAGTGCTAGAGATAGTATCGGGACTAGCGGGCCACTCAACAATGAGCAGTTCTTC. It codes for CSARDSIGTSGPLNNEQFF. This chain connects TRBV20-1 to TRBJ2-1, with 12 bases aligning to TRBD2. The CDR3 totals 19 residues. Germline trimming cut 0 bases from V and 5 bases from J; bases unmatched to any gene: 14. CDR1 and CDR2 from the germline V gene are DFQATT and SNEGSKA (reference sequence).

This clonotype is a singleton in its sample. The chain combines TRBV29-1 with TRBJ1-1, with no clear D. V shed 7 bases and J shed 4 bases, with 25 bases lying between them. The CDR3 is 16 amino acids. CDR1 is SQVTM and CDR2 is ANQGSEA in the germline V gene. CDR3 loop: CSDSHETGVPGTEAFF. The CDR3 region has the DNA TGCAGCGACTCCCACGAAACCGGGGTACCGGGCACTGAAGCTTTCTTT.

DNA of the CDR3: TGCAGCACTCATGAGACAGTTGGGAATGAGCAGTTCTTC. As protein: CSTHETVGNEQFF. The chain combines TRBV29-1 with TRBJ2-1; TRBD1 is a possible D gene (5 bases). CDR3 length: 13 amino acids. Germline V CDR1 and CDR2: SQVTM, ANQGSEA. Trimming stripped 8 bases from V and 7 bases from J, with 18 bases between.

The J gene is TRBJ2-1, the V gene TRBV5-1; no reliable D call. CDR1 SGHRS and CDR2 YFSETQ come from the germline V gene. The CDR3 runs to 11 residues. Trimming stripped 7 bases from V and 8 bases from J, with 10 bases between. The CDR3 nucleotides read TGCGCCAGCGGAATAGTCGATGAGCAGTTCTTC. As protein: CASGIVDEQFF.

This chain connects TRBV10-3 to TRBJ2-1; the match to TRBD2 covers 11 bases. Germline V gives CDR1 ENHRY, CDR2 SYGVKD. The CDR3 is 14 residues long. Germline trimming cut 10 bases from V and 2 bases from J; bases unmatched to any gene: 4. In nucleotides, the CDR3 is TGTGCCACAGTAGCGGGGGGGACCTACAATGAGCAGTTCTTC. This codes for CATVAGGTYNEQFF.

This clonotype was counted at least ten times. Its ends do not fully match the called genes, so a read error is possible. The chain links TRBV7-7 to TRBJ2-5; TRBD1 agrees at 7 bases. Germline V gives CDR1 SSHAT, CDR2 FNYEAQ (reference sequence). This CDR3 is built from 14 residues. The CDR3 DNA reads as TGTGCCAGCAGCCTTAGGGGACAGCAAGAGGCCCAGTACTTC. Translation: CASSLRGQQEAQYF.

There are many counts of this clonotype. V gene TRBV5-5 combines with J gene TRBJ1-2; D unclear. Trimming took off 4 bases at V and 2 bases at J, with 6 bases between the two ends. Germline V gene lookup returns CDR1 SGHKS and CDR2 YYEKEE (reference sequence). This CDR3 region has 12 residues. CDR3 in DNA: TGTGCCAGCAGCCCCGAGAACTATGGCTACACCTTC. The encoded protein is CASSPENYGYTF.

The table lists this clonotype with many counts. The chain carries TRBV2 and TRBJ1-2; D gene unclear. The V and J ends lost 4 bases and 3 bases respectively, with 15 bases between them. Germline-derived CDR1 and CDR2 are SNHLY and FYNNEI. This CDR3 comprises 15 residues. The CDR3 coding sequence is TGTGCCAGCAGTGGAGGCGGAGGGATTTACTATGGCTACACCTTC. Its protein product is CASSGGGGIYYGYTF.

Concerning this clonotype: A much larger clone differs from this one at a single base, so this may be a read error. The V and J genes are TRBV20-1 and TRBJ1-1; 8 bases match TRBD1. V shed 3 bases and J 11 bases; nucleotides not matched to a gene: 14. This CDR3 spans 14 amino acids. Germline CDR1 DFQATT, CDR2 SNEGSKA (reference sequence). CDR3 DNA: TGCAGTGCTAGTGGTCCCCAGGGGGCATCGGACGCTTTCTTT. Its translation is CSASGPQGASDAFF.

In the case of this clonotype: The junction differs from germline at one of its ends, possibly a read error. The gene calls are TRBV7-3 and TRBJ2-3; D gene ambiguous. CDR3 length equals 12 residues. Germline loops: CDR1 SGHTA, CDR2 FQGTGA. The CDR3 bases are TGCGCCAGCAGCCCAGACAAAAATACGCAGTATTTT. It codes for CASSPDKNTQYF.

Concerning this clonotype itself: A much larger clone lies one base from this, so it may be a read error. CDR3 residues: CASRLRTGGYGYTF. The DNA of the CDR3 is TGTGCCAGCAGGTTACGGACGGGTGGCTATGGCTACACCTTC. The J gene is TRBJ1-2, the V gene TRBV12-3 or TRBV12-4; D gene unclear. The V end lost 6 bases, the J end lost 4 bases, and 15 bases lay between the germline ends. The CDR3 extends over 14 amino acids.

This clonotype was seen many times. V usage is TRBV4-1 and J usage is TRBJ1-2; 11 positions match TRBD1. Germline assignment: CDR1 MGHRA and CDR2 YSYEKL. The ends lost 4 bases at V and 6 bases at J; junction bases unmatched: 7. There are 15 residues in the CDR3. The CDR3 is CASSRSDRGLHGYTF. The DNA for the CDR3 is TGCGCCAGCAGCCGGTCGGACAGGGGGCTTCATGGCTACACCTTC.